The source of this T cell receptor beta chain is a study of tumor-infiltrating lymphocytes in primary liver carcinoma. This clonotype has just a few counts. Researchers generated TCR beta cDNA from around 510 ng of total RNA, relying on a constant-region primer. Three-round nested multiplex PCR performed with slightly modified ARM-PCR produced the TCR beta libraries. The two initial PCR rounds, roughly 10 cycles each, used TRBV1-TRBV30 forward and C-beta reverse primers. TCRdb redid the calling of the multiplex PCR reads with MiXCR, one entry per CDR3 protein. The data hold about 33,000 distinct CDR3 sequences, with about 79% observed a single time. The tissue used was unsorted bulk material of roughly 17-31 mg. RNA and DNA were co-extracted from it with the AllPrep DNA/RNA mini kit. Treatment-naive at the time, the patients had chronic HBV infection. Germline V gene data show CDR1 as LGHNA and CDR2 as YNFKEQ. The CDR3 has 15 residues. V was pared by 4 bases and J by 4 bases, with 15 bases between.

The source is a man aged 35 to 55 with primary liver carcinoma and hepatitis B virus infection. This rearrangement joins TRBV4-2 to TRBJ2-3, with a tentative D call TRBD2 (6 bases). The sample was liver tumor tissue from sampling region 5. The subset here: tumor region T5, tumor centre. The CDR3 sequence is CASSPKAGLADTQYF. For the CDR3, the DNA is TGTGCCAGCAGCCCTAAGGCGGGACTCGCAGATACGCAGTATTTT.